Shown below are 27 T cell receptor beta chains from a single sample sequenced in a study of T cells in localized non-small cell lung cancer. The data were produced by immunoSEQ multiplex PCR, yet TCRdb's version contains in-frame clones alone and is incomplete. The table has about 77,000 clones, approximately 90% seen once; the top ten hold around a fifth. Here the sequenced sample was peripheral blood, taken before any cancer treatment. The origin of the receptors is a woman aged 40 to 75 with stage I squamous cell lung carcinoma.

About this clone itself: Other DNA sequences from this sample encode an identical CDR3 as well. J is TRBJ2-7 and V is TRBV29-1; D not certain. The CDR3 contains 11 residues. V dropped 3 bases and J dropped 3 bases, with 6 bases sitting between them. Germline V gene lookup returns CDR1 SQVTM and CDR2 ANQGSEA. CDR3 amino acids: CSVENGYEQYF. CDR3 DNA sequence: TGCAGCGTTGAGAACGGCTACGAGCAGTACTTC.

The CDR3 DNA sequence: TGCAGCGTCCGCTGGGGATACGAGCAGTACTTC. This gives the protein CSVRWGYEQYF. This chain links TRBV29-1 with TRBJ2-7; D is uncertain. The V and J ends lost 6 bases and 4 bases respectively, with 10 bases between them. The CDR3 contains 11 residues. Germline V lookup: CDR1 SQVTM, CDR2 ANQGSEA.

This chain links TRBV18 with TRBJ2-7; the match to TRBD1 covers 11 bases. Per the germline V gene, CDR1 is KGHSH and CDR2 is LQKENI. This CDR3 comprises 15 residues. V was pared by 5 bases and J by 3 bases, with 6 bases of the junction left unmatched. For the CDR3, the DNA is TGTGCCAGCTCAACGGGGACAGGGGGAAACTACGAGCAGTACTTC. Its protein product is CASSTGTGGNYEQYF.

V is TRBV2 and J is TRBJ1-5; a possible D gene is TRBD1 (5 bases). The V gene lost 6 bases and the J gene lost 3 bases, with 6 bases spanning the gap. CDR1 and CDR2 (germline): SNHLY, FYNNEI. The length of the CDR3 is 12 residues. CDR3 protein: CASRGVNQPQHF. The CDR3, as DNA: TGTGCCAGCAGAGGGGTCAATCAGCCCCAGCATTTT.

This sequence joins TRBV19 and TRBJ1-4; D perhaps matches TRBD1 (5 bases). This CDR3 is 13 amino acids long. V was cut by 5 bases and J by 5 bases, with 9 bases left in between. Germline lookup yields CDR1 LNHDA and CDR2 SQIVND (reference sequence). The CDR3 DNA sequence: TGTGCCAGTAGTGGCCGGGGCAATGAAAAACTGTTTTTT. Translated: CASSGRGNEKLFF. The whole variable domain, filled in from reference TRBV19 and TRBJ1-4, reads DGGITQSPKYLFRKEGQNVTLSCEQNLNHDAMYWYRQDPGQGLRLIYYSQIVNDFQKGDIAEGYSVSREKKESFPLTVTSAQKNPTAFYLCASSGRGNEKLFFGSGTQLSVL.

The chain carries TRBV21-1 and TRBJ2-2; TRBD1, the D gene given by the table, was not confirmed from the DNA. TRBV21-1 is an annotated pseudogene. The CDR3 length is 20 residues. CDR3 nucleotide sequence: TGTGCCAGCAGCAAAATTCGATACCCCCTGGGGACAAGATACACCGGGGAGCTGTTTTTT. Its translation: CASSKIRYPLGTRYTGELFF.

The chain couples TRBV29-1 to TRBJ1-2; TRBD1 aligns across 7 bases. Per the germline V gene, CDR1 is SQVTM and CDR2 is ANQGSEA. The J segment lost 8 bases and the V segment lost 4 bases, leaving 13 bases of the junction unmatched. The CDR3 is 14 residues long. CDR3 sequence (DNA): TGCAGCGTTGGGACTCGGACAGGAGGGGCGGGCTACACCTTC. It specifies CSVGTRTGGAGYTF.

The chain joins TRBV6-1 to TRBJ2-2; 8 bases are a match to TRBD2. Germline loops: CDR1 MNHNS, CDR2 SASEGT. The CDR3 spans 13 residues. Trimming at V came to 3 bases and at J to 9 bases, leaving 3 bases not matched to a gene. The CDR3 bases are TGTGCCAGCAGTGATGGCGGGGGGAGGGAGCTGTTTTTT. As protein: CASSDGGGRELFF.

This chain joins TRBV29-1 and TRBJ2-3, with 12 bases lining up with TRBD2. Trimming cost V 4 bases and J 0 bases; bases outside gene matches: 17. The CDR3 is 20 residues long. Germline V gives CDR1 SQVTM, CDR2 ANQGSEA. The CDR3 protein is CSVAGGGGTSGRSSTDTQYF. The DNA for the CDR3 is TGCAGCGTTGCCGGTGGGGGGGGGACTAGCGGGCGCTCTAGCACAGATACGCAGTATTTT.

The V and J genes are TRBV2 and TRBJ1-6; a weak D match, TRBD1 (5 bases). The germline CDR1 and CDR2 sequences are SNHLY and FYNNEI. The CDR3 covers 12 residues. Trimming removed 8 bases at V and 10 bases at J, with 12 bases between. The CDR3 bases are TGTGCCAGCGGGGGGGATATCTCACCCCTCCACTTT. Protein product: CASGGDISPLHF.

The V and J genes are TRBV29-1 and TRBJ1-3; 7 bases are shared with TRBD1. J was trimmed by 4 bases and V by 6 bases; bases with no gene match: 9. The CDR3 totals 14 residues. Germline V lookup: CDR1 SQVTM, CDR2 ANQGSEA. CDR3 nucleotides: TGCAGCGTCATGACCGGGACAGTCGGAAACACCATATATTTT. Its protein product is CSVMTGTVGNTIYF.

The chain couples TRBV7-2 to TRBJ1-2; D remains unclear. From germline, CDR1 is SGHTA and CDR2 FQGNSA. Trimming removed 5 bases from V and 4 bases from J, with 14 bases in between. The CDR3 spans 14 residues. Here the CDR3 DNA reads TGTGCCAGCAGCGTCGACCGGGTCCTCTATGGCTACACCTTC. This sequence encodes CASSVDRVLYGYTF.

This rearrangement joins TRBV7-9 to TRBJ2-5, with 9 bases identical to TRBD2. CDR1 SEHNR and CDR2 FQNEAQ come from the germline V gene (reference sequence). This CDR3 has 15 amino acids. V dropped 7 bases and J dropped 4; count of bases not matched to a gene: 10. CDR3 region: CASTLAGSGGETQYF. In DNA form, the CDR3 reads TGTGCCAGCACCCTAGCAGGTAGCGGGGGAGAGACCCAGTACTTC.

The chain couples TRBV6-1 to TRBJ2-5; TRBD2 agrees at 10 bases. Germline CDR1 is MNHNS and CDR2 is SASEGT. This CDR3 is 14 amino acids long. Germline trimming cut 6 bases from V and 1 base from J; bases unmatched to any gene: 2. The CDR3, as DNA: TGTGCCAGCAGCCTAGCGGGGGTCCAAGAGACCCAGTACTTC. This encodes CASSLAGVQETQYF.

The gene calls are TRBV27 and TRBJ2-1, with D maybe TRBD1 (6 bases). The length of the CDR3 is 11 residues. Trimming stripped 10 bases from V and 7 bases from J, with 11 bases between. Germline CDR1 is MNHEY and CDR2 is SMNVEV (reference sequence). The DNA for the CDR3 is TGTGCCACCCTAGACAGGAATGAGCAGTTCTTC. Translated, it gives CATLDRNEQFF.

V and J are TRBV19 and TRBJ1-1; 8 positions match TRBD1. Losses at the gene ends were 4 bases for V and 4 bases for J; bases not matched to a gene: 5. Germline-derived CDR1 and CDR2 are LNHDA and SQIVND (reference sequence). The CDR3 has 14 amino acids. The CDR3 nucleotides are TGTGCCAGTAGTACCCGACAGGGGAGCACTGAAGCTTTCTTT. It translates to CASSTRQGSTEAFF.

J is TRBJ2-1 and V is TRBV6-6; no definite D call. The germline gives CDR1 MNHNY, CDR2 SVGAGI (reference sequence). The length of the CDR3 is 14 residues. The ends were cut back, 6 bases at V and 12 bases at J, with 21 bases in the middle. CDR3 nucleotides: TGTGCCAGCAGCTCTGAGGCTTCTCGAAAGCGGCAGTTCTTC. Translated, it gives CASSSEASRKRQFF.

This chain connects TRBV10-3 to TRBJ1-5; 7 bases align to TRBD1. From germline, CDR1 is ENHRY and CDR2 SYGVKD. This CDR3 comprises 15 residues. Losses at the gene ends were 2 bases for V and 7 bases for J; bases not matched to a gene: 8. The CDR3 loop is CAISEQGGAGQPQHF. The CDR3 region has the DNA TGTGCCATCAGTGAGCAGGGGGGCGCGGGGCAGCCCCAGCATTTT.

The chain uses TRBV14 and TRBJ1-6, with 9 nucleotides matching TRBD1. The CDR3 has 15 amino acids. The germline V gene has CDR1 SGHDN and CDR2 FVKESK. Trimming cost V 5 bases and J 7 bases; bases outside gene matches: 6. The CDR3 spells CASSWTTGGNSPLHF. CDR3 coding DNA: TGTGCCAGCAGCTGGACGACAGGGGGGAATTCACCCCTCCACTTT. The entire variable domain, with the rest obtained from reference TRBV14 and TRBJ1-6, is as follows: EAGVTQFPSHSVIEKGQTVTLRCDPISGHDNLYWYRRVMGKEIKFLLHFVKESKQDESGMPNNRFLAERTGGTYSTLKVQPAELEDSGVYFCASSWTTGGNSPLHFGNGTRLTVT.

The V and J genes are TRBV2 and TRBJ2-7; a weak D match, TRBD2 (6 bases). V was trimmed by 8 bases and J by 1 base, leaving 18 bases between them. Germline loops: CDR1 SNHLY, CDR2 FYNNEI. CDR3 length: 15 residues. DNA of the CDR3: TGTGCCAGCGGCGGGGCAGGGAGAGGTTCCTACGAGCAGTACTTC. It encodes CASGGAGRGSYEQYF.

This rearrangement joins TRBV4-2 to TRBJ1-2; 10 nucleotides match TRBD1. Germline loops: CDR1 LGHNA, CDR2 YNFKEQ. The CDR3 spans 14 residues. Trimming at V came to 4 bases and at J to 4 bases, leaving 3 bases not matched to a gene. CDR3 residues: CASSPGQGSYGYTF. DNA for the CDR3: TGTGCCAGCAGCCCGGGACAGGGGAGCTATGGCTACACCTTC.

This rearrangement joins TRBV30 to TRBJ1-6; the match to TRBD1 covers 8 bases. Germline CDR1 and CDR2: GTSNPN and SVGIG (reference sequence). This CDR3 spans 13 amino acids. Trimming cost V 5 bases and J 9 bases; bases outside gene matches: 6. The CDR3 is CAWVGQGGSPLHF. Written as DNA, the CDR3 is TGTGCCTGGGTCGGACAGGGCGGTTCACCCCTCCACTTT. Variable domain in full (rest from reference TRBV30 and TRBJ1-6): SQTIHQWPATLVQPVGSPLSLECTVEGTSNPNLYWYRQAAGRGLQLLFYSVGIGQISSEVPQNLSASRPQDRQFILSSKKLLLSDSGFYLCAWVGQGGSPLHFGNGTRLTVT.

The chain employs TRBV29-1 and TRBJ2-1, with D possibly being TRBD1 (5 bases). The germline V gene has CDR1 SQVTM and CDR2 ANQGSEA. The CDR3 spans 13 residues. The germline V and J ends were trimmed by 5 bases and 7 bases, with 15 bases remaining between them. CDR3 nucleotides: TGCAGCGTTCCCGGCCAGGGTCTAAATGAGCAGTTCTTC. This encodes CSVPGQGLNEQFF.

The genes are TRBV28 and TRBJ1-5; D is unresolved. V lost 6 bases and J lost 3, with 9 bases in between. The CDR3 runs 13 residues. Germline CDR1 reads MDHEN; CDR2 reads SYDVKM. The CDR3 coding sequence is TGTGCCAGCAGGGAAGGTTTCAATCAGCCCCAGCATTTT. Translating gives CASREGFNQPQHF.

This clone was seen a single time. The rearrangement links TRBV5-4 to TRBJ2-2, with 9 bases that match TRBD1. The CDR3 totals 16 residues. The V gene's germline CDR1 is SGHNT and CDR2 YYREEE (reference sequence). The J segment lost 2 bases and the V segment lost 0 bases, leaving 2 bases of the junction unmatched. The CDR3 is CASSLVQGANTGELFF. The CDR3 bases are TGTGCCAGCAGCTTGGTACAGGGGGCCAACACCGGGGAGCTGTTTTTT.

This rearrangement joins TRBV7-1 to TRBJ2-1; 8 nucleotides agree with TRBD2. TRBV7-1 is filed as an ORF, its function uncertain. Losses at the gene ends were 3 bases for V and 0 bases for J; bases not matched to a gene: 4. The CDR3 has 16 residues. The CDR3 reads CASSSERGSSYNEQFF. The CDR3 bases are TGTGCCAGCAGCTCGGAGCGGGGGAGCTCCTACAATGAGCAGTTCTTC.

The V call is TRBV7-2, the J call TRBJ1-4; D is undetermined. The CDR3 totals 14 residues. Trimming pared 1 base from V and 7 bases from J, leaving 10 bases between. Germline lookup yields CDR1 SGHTA and CDR2 FQGNSA. CDR3 DNA sequence: TGTGCCAGCAGCTTAGACAGTCTCCGTGAAAAACTGTTTTTT. Translating gives CASSLDSLREKLFF.